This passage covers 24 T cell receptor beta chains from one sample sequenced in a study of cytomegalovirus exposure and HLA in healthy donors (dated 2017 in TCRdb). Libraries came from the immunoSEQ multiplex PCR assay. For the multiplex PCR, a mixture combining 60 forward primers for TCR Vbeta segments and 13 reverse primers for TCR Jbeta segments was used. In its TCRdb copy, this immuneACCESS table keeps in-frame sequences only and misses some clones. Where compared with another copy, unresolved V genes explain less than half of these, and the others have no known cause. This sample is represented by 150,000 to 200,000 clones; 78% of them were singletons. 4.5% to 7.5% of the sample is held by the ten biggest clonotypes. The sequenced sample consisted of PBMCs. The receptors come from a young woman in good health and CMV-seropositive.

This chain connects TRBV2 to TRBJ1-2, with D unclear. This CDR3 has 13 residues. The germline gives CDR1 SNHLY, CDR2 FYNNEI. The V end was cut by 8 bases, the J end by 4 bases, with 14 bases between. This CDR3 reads CASVTTGIYGYTF. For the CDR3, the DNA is TGTGCCAGCGTAACTACGGGGATCTATGGCTACACCTTC.

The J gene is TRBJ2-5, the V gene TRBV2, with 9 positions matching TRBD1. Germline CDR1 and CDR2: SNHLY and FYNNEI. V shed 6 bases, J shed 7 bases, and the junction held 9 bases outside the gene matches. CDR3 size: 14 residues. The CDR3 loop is CASRWDREMGTQYF. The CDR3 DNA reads TGTGCCAGCAGGTGGGACAGGGAGATGGGGACCCAGTACTTC. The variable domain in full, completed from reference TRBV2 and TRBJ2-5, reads EPEVTQTPSHQVTQMGQEVILRCVPISNHLYFYWYRQILGQKVEFLVSFYNNEISEKSEIFDDQFSVERPDGSNFTLKIRSTKLEDSAMYFCASRWDREMGTQYFGPGTRLLVL.

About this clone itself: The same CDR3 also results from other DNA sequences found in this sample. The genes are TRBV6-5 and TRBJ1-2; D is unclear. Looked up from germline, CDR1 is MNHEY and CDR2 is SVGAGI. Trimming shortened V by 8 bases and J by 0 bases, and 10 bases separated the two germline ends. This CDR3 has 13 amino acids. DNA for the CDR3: TGTGCCAGCCGTCGTACAGCTAACTATGGCTACACCTTC. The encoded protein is CASRRTANYGYTF.

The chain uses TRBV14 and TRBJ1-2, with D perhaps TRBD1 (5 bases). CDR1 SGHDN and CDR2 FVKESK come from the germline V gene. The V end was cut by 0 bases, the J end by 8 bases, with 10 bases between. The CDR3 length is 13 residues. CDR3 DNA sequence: TGTGCCAGCAGCCAAGACAGGAGGGGAGGCTACACCTTC. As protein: CASSQDRRGGYTF.

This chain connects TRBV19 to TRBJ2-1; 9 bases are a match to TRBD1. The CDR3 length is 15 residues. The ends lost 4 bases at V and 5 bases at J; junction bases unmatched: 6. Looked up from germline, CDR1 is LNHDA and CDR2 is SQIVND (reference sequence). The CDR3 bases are TGTGCCAGTAGTAGAACAGGGGGCGTCCACAATGAGCAGTTCTTC. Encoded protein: CASSRTGGVHNEQFF.

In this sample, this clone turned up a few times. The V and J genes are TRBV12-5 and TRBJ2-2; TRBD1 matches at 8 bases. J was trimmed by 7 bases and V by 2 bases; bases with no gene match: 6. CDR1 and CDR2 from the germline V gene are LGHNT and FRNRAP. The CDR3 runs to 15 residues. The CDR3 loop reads CASGLRQGAYGELFF. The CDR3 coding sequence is TGTGCTAGTGGTTTGAGGCAGGGGGCCTACGGGGAGCTGTTTTTT.

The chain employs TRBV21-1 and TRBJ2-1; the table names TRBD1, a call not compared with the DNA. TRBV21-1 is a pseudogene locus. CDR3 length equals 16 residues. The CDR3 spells CASVIAGTRRLDEQFF. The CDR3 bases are TGTGCCAGCGTCATAGCCGGGACAAGGCGGTTGGATGAGCAGTTCTTC.

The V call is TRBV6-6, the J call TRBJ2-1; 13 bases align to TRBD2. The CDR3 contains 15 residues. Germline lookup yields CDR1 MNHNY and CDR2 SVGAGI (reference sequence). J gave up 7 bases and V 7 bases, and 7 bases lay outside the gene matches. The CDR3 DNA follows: TGTGCCAGCAACAAACTAGCGGGAGGGAGGAATGAGCAGTTCTTC. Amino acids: CASNKLAGGRNEQFF.

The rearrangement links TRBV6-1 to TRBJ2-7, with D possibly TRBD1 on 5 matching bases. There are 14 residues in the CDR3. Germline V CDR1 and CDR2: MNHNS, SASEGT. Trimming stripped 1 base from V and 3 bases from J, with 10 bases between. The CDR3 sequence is CASSEGGGIYEQYF. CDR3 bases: TGTGCCAGCAGTGAAGGGGGCGGAATCTACGAGCAGTACTTC.

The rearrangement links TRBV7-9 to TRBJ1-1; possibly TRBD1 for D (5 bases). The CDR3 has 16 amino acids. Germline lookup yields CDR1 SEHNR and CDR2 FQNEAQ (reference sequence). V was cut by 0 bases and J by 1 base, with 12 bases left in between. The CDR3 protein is CASSLARRGTNTEAFF. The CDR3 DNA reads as TGTGCCAGCAGCTTAGCGAGAAGGGGTACGAACACTGAAGCTTTCTTT.

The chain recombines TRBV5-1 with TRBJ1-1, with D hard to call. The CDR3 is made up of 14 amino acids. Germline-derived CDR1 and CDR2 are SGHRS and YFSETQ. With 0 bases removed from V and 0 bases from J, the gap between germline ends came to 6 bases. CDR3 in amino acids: CASSLALLNTEAFF. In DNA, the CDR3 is TGCGCCAGCAGCTTGGCTCTCTTGAACACTGAAGCTTTCTTT.

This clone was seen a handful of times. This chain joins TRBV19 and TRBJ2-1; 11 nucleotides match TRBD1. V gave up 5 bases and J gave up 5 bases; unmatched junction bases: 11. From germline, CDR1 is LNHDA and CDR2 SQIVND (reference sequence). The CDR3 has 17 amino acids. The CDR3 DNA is TGTGCCAGTAGTCCTCGGACAGGGGGCGTGGTGGACAATGAGCAGTTCTTC. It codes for CASSPRTGGVVDNEQFF.

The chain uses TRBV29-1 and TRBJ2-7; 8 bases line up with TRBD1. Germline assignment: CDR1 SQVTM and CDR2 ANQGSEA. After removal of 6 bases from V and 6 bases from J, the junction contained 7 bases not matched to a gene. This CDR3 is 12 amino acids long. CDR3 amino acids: CSVGTGSFEQYF. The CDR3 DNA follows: TGCAGCGTGGGGACAGGCTCGTTCGAGCAGTACTTC.

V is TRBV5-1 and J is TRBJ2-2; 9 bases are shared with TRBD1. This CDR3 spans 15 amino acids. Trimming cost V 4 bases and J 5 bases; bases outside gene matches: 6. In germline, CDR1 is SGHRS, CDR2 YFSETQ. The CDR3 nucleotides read TGCGCCAGCAGCCTACAACAGGGGGCGACCGGGGAGCTGTTTTTT. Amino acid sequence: CASSLQQGATGELFF.

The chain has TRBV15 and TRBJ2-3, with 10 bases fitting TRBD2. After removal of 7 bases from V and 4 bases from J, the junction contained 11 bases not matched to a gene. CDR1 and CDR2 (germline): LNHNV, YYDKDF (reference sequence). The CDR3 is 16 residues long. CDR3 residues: CATNNPAGGPSDTQYF. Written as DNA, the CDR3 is TGTGCCACCAACAACCCAGCGGGGGGGCCTTCAGATACGCAGTATTTT.

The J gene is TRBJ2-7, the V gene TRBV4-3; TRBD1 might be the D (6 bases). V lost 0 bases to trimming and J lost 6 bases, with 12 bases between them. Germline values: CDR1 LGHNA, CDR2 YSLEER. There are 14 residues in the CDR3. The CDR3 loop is CASSQDTGKGEQYF. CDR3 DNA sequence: TGCGCCAGCAGCCAAGATACAGGGAAGGGCGAGCAGTACTTC.

CDR3 sequence reads: CASSPPLGAGEKLFF. CDR3 bases: TGTGCCAGCTCACCACCGTTGGGGGCCGGTGAAAAACTGTTTTTT. This chain uses TRBV18 with TRBJ1-4; tentatively, D is TRBD1 (6 bases). The V gene lost 0 bases and the J gene lost 7 bases, with 12 bases spanning the gap. From germline, CDR1 is KGHSH and CDR2 LQKENI. The CDR3 is 15 amino acids.

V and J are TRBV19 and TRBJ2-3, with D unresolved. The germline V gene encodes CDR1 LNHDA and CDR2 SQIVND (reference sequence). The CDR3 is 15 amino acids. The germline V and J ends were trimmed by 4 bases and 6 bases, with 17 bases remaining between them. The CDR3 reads CASSTNLLTRDTQYF. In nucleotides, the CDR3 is TGTGCCAGTAGTACTAATCTACTCACTCGCGATACGCAGTATTTT.

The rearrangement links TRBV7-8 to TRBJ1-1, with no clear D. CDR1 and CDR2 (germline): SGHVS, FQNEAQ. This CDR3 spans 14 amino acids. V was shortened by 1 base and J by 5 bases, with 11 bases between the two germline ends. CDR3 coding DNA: TGTGCCAGCAGCTTAGTACCCGGGGTTACTGAAGCTTTCTTT. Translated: CASSLVPGVTEAFF. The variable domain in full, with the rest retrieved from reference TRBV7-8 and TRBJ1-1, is GAGVSQSPRYKVAKRGQDVALRCDPISGHVSLFWYQQALGQGPEFLTYFQNEAQLDKSGLPSDRFFAERPEGSVSTLKIQRTQQEDSAVYLCASSLVPGVTEAFFGQGTRLTVV.

CDR3 region: CASSPTSGSVYEQYF. For the CDR3, the DNA is TGTGCCAGCAGCCCCACTAGCGGGAGTGTATACGAGCAGTACTTC. The chain recombines TRBV5-4 with TRBJ2-7; TRBD2 matches at 11 bases. The J segment lost 4 bases and the V segment lost 4 bases, leaving 7 bases of the junction unmatched. The germline gives CDR1 SGHNT, CDR2 YYREEE (reference sequence). CDR3 length: 15 amino acids.

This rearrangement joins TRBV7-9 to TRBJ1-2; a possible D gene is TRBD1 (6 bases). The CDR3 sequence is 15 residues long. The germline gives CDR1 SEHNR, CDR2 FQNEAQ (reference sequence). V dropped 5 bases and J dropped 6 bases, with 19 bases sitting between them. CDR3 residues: CASSLIRTEMNGYTF. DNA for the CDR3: TGTGCCAGCAGCCTTATTCGGACAGAGATGAATGGCTACACCTTC.

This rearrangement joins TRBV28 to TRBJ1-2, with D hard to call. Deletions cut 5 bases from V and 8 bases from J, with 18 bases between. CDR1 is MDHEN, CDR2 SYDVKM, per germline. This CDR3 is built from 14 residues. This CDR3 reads CASSDRLRVRGYTF. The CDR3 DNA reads TGTGCCAGCAGTGATCGTCTGAGGGTGCGGGGCTACACCTTC.

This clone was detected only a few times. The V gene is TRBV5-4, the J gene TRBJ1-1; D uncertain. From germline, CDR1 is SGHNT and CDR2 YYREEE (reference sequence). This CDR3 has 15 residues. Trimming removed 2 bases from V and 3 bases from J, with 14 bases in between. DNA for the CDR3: TGTGCCAGCAGCTTACTCCGGGGTCGGGACACTGAAGCTTTCTTT. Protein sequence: CASSLLRGRDTEAFF. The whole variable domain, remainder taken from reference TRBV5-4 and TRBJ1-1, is ETGVTQSPTHLIKTRGQQVTLRCSSQSGHNTVSWYQQALGQGPQFIFQYYREEENGRGNFPPRFSGLQFPNYSSELNVNALELDDSALYLCASSLLRGRDTEAFFGQGTRLTVV.

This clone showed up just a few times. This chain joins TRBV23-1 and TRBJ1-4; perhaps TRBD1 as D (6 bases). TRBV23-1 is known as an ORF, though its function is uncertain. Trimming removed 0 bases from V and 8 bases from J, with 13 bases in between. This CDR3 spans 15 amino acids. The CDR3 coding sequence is TGCGCCAGCAGTCAATCCCGGGGGGCGTACGAAAAACTGTTTTTT. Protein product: CASSQSRGAYEKLFF.